This TCR beta chain derives from a study of shared clonotypes between healthy human individuals. Unmatched junction bases numbered 6, after V lost 4 bases and J lost 2 bases. Germline V gene lookup returns CDR1 SGHRS and CDR2 YFSETQ. This CDR3 contains 15 residues. Method: immunoSEQ multiplex PCR; TCRdb's copy keeps in-frame clones and lacks some. The sample has 2 million to 2.5 million clones, 85% to 95% seen once. The sequenced sample consisted of naive CD4+ T cells from PBMCs. Subset here: CD45RA+ positively selected. The chain couples TRBV5-1 to TRBJ2-5, with TRBD1 identical over 9 bases. The clonotype was recovered from a man younger than 35 in good health. Some clones in this sample may be carry-over from other donors' samples. CDR3 protein: CASSLTGTGQETQYF. CDR3 nucleotides: TGCGCCAGCAGCCTGACCGGGACAGGGCAAGAGACCCAGTACTTC.